The 19 T cell receptor beta chains listed next were all sequenced from one sample in a study of blood T cell repertoires in COVID-19. Generated by immunoSEQ multiplex PCR, the TCRdb table keeps only in-frame clones and is missing some. Of 300,000 or so clones in the sample, about nine tenths were seen once. Material for sequencing was PBMCs or T cells enriched from blood (not recorded which). Source of these receptors: a woman under 30 who had recovered from COVID-19.

The CDR3 bases are TGCGCCAGCAGCTTGGGGACAGGGTCTAACTATGGCTACACCTTC. Protein sequence: CASSLGTGSNYGYTF. The V gene is TRBV5-1, the J gene TRBJ1-2, with 8 bases matching TRBD1. The germline V gene has CDR1 SGHRS and CDR2 YFSETQ. The CDR3 covers 15 residues. Unmatched junction bases numbered 1, after V lost 0 bases and J lost 0 bases.

This chain uses TRBV30 with TRBJ2-1; possible D gene TRBD1, 5 bases. This CDR3 region has 11 residues. From germline, CDR1 is GTSNPN and CDR2 SVGIG (reference sequence). The CDR3 sequence: CAYGHEYEQFF. For the CDR3, the DNA is TGTGCTTATGGACACGAGTATGAGCAGTTCTTC.

The chain has TRBV19 and TRBJ1-5; unclear D gene. This CDR3 has 15 residues. From germline, CDR1 is LNHDA and CDR2 SQIVND (reference sequence). V was shortened by 6 bases and J by 0 bases, with 12 bases between the two germline ends. The DNA of the CDR3 is TGTGCCAGTAGCCCATTCACAAATAGCAATCAGCCCCAGCATTTT. This gives the protein CASSPFTNSNQPQHF.

This clone was detected only once. The chain has TRBV4-1 and TRBJ2-1; TRBD2 matches 12 bases. Trimming took 3 bases from V and 8 from J; bases not matched to a gene: 5. This CDR3 has 15 residues. Germline lookup yields CDR1 MGHRA and CDR2 YSYEKL. CDR3 sequence (DNA): TGCGCCAGCAGCCAGCTAGCGGGAGGGCCGCATGAGCAGTTCTTC. Amino acid sequence: CASSQLAGGPHEQFF.

This chain uses TRBV4-1 with TRBJ1-6; D may be TRBD1 (6 bases). The CDR3 consists of 14 residues. Germline loops: CDR1 MGHRA, CDR2 YSYEKL. Trimming shortened V by 6 bases and J by 8 bases, and 14 bases separated the two germline ends. CDR3 protein: CASRPITGHSPLHF. The CDR3 nucleotides are TGCGCCAGCAGACCAATTACAGGGCATTCACCCCTCCACTTT.

J is TRBJ1-2 and V is TRBV28, with 8 bases aligning to TRBD1. Germline V gene data show CDR1 as MDHEN and CDR2 as SYDVKM. CDR3 length: 14 residues. J gave up 5 bases and V 5 bases, and 7 bases lay outside the gene matches. The CDR3 DNA follows: TGTGCCAGCAGTGACAGGGGTTCAAATTATGGCTACACCTTC. Protein product: CASSDRGSNYGYTF.

The chain uses TRBV6-4 and TRBJ1-4, with D possibly TRBD1 on 5 matching bases. This CDR3 comprises 14 residues. Germline lookup yields CDR1 MRHNA and CDR2 SNTAGT. Trimming stripped 6 bases from V and 8 bases from J, with 16 bases between. The CDR3 DNA reads as TGTGCCAGCAGAGAACTAGCAGGGAGCGAAAAACTGTTTTTT. Amino acid sequence: CASRELAGSEKLFF.

CDR3 in DNA: TGTGCCAGCAGGCACGTCGACGGGGCTGAAGCTTTCTTT. Protein product: CASRHVDGAEAFF. The V call is TRBV7-9, the J call TRBJ1-1, with unresolved D. The CDR3 covers 13 residues. The germline gives CDR1 SEHNR, CDR2 FQNEAQ (reference sequence). The germline V and J ends were trimmed by 6 bases and 6 bases, with 14 bases remaining between them.

Comments on this clone: Other nucleotide sequences from this sample produce the same CDR3. The chain employs TRBV19 and TRBJ1-3; D is uncertain. Trimming pared 7 bases from V and 1 base from J, leaving 5 bases between. CDR1 is LNHDA and CDR2 is SQIVND in the germline V gene (reference sequence). The CDR3 is 12 residues long. The CDR3 is CASTVSGNTIYF. For the CDR3, the DNA is TGTGCCAGTACTGTTTCTGGAAACACCATATATTTT.

V is TRBV21-1 and J is TRBJ2-1; the listed D gene, TRBD1, was not tested against the DNA. TRBV21-1 is a recognized pseudogene. The CDR3 has 18 amino acids. CDR3 DNA sequence: TGTGCCAGCAGCTCGATACTCCTCGGGACAGGGATCTACAATGAGCAGTTCTTC. Its translation: CASSSILLGTGIYNEQFF.

The chain employs TRBV9 and TRBJ2-7; 13 bases line up with TRBD2. Germline CDR1 SGDLS, CDR2 YYNGEE. The V gene end was trimmed by 4 bases and the J gene end by 4 bases; junction bases not matched to a gene: 5. The CDR3 runs to 15 residues. The CDR3 nucleotides read TGTGCCAGCAGCCTAGGGACTAGCGGGAAATACGAGCAGTACTTC. This translates into CASSLGTSGKYEQYF.

This rearrangement joins TRBV28 to TRBJ2-2; D gene ambiguous. Trimming took off 3 bases at V and 5 bases at J, with 4 bases between the two ends. The CDR3 extends over 12 amino acids. Germline CDR1 is MDHEN and CDR2 is SYDVKM. The CDR3 region has the DNA TGTGCCAGCAGTTTCAGTACCGGGGAGCTGTTTTTT. Its protein product is CASSFSTGELFF.

V is TRBV27 and J is TRBJ2-7, with 14 bases identical to TRBD2. Trimming cost V 4 bases and J 2 bases; bases outside gene matches: 7. CDR1 and CDR2 (germline): MNHEY, SMNVEV (reference sequence). The CDR3 length is 17 residues. CDR3 nucleotide sequence: TGTGCCAGCAGTTCAGGACTAGCGGGAGGCCCCCCCTACGAGCAGTACTTC. Translating it yields CASSSGLAGGPPYEQYF.

This clone appeared a single time. The chain employs TRBV5-5 and TRBJ2-5; perhaps TRBD2 as D (7 bases). The CDR3 loop spans 14 amino acids. Germline V gene lookup returns CDR1 SGHKS and CDR2 YYEKEE (reference sequence). The V gene lost 6 bases and the J gene lost 1 base, with 13 bases spanning the gap. The CDR3 nucleotides read TGTGCCAGCACCACCCGGGGGGCCCAAGAGACCCAGTACTTC. This sequence encodes CASTTRGAQETQYF.

The rearrangement links TRBV7-9 to TRBJ1-6; 8 nucleotides line up with TRBD1. V lost 4 bases, J lost 10 bases, and 6 bases stayed unmatched. CDR3 length equals 14 residues. From germline, CDR1 is SEHNR and CDR2 FQNEAQ (reference sequence). The CDR3 sequence is CASSSQGAVSPLHF. The CDR3, as DNA: TGTGCCAGCAGCTCCCAGGGGGCTGTGTCACCCCTCCACTTT. The whole variable domain, filled in from reference TRBV7-9 and TRBJ1-6, reads DTGVSQNPRHKITKRGQNVTFRCDPISEHNRLYWYRQTLGQGPEFLTYFQNEAQLEKSRLLSDRFSAERPKGSFSTLEIQRTEQGDSAMYLCASSSQGAVSPLHFGNGTRLTVT.

J is TRBJ1-5 and V is TRBV28; TRBD1 matches at 7 bases. The CDR3 extends over 16 amino acids. V lost 4 bases, J lost 6 bases, and 12 bases stayed unmatched. Germline V gene data show CDR1 as MDHEN and CDR2 as SYDVKM. The CDR3 DNA reads as TGTGCCAGCAGTTCATTCCGGGACAGTGAAACTCAGCCCCAGCATTTT. Translating it yields CASSSFRDSETQPQHF.

This chain uses TRBV6-5 with TRBJ1-5, with 8 bases matching TRBD1. Germline V lookup: CDR1 MNHEY, CDR2 SVGAGI. Germline trimming cut 4 bases from V and 1 base from J; bases unmatched to any gene: 3. CDR3 length: 15 amino acids. The CDR3 sequence: CASSLTGASNQPQHF. The CDR3 DNA is TGTGCCAGCAGTTTGACAGGGGCGAGCAATCAGCCCCAGCATTTT.

This clone showed up just once. The CDR3 DNA reads TGTGCCAGCAGCTTTCAGGACAGATCGCAGCATGAAAAACTGTTTTTT. This sequence encodes CASSFQDRSQHEKLFF. The chain uses TRBV5-6 and TRBJ1-4, with D possibly TRBD1 on 6 matching bases. V lost 2 bases and J lost 6, with 17 bases in between. The V gene's germline CDR1 is SGHDT and CDR2 YYEEEE. The CDR3 consists of 16 residues.

The chain carries TRBV6-5 and TRBJ1-2, with D uncertain. The CDR3 spans 15 residues. The V end was cut by 8 bases, the J end by 4 bases, with 20 bases between. The germline CDR1 and CDR2 sequences are MNHEY and SVGAGI. CDR3 sequence reads: CASQKGLTIVYGYTF. DNA for the CDR3: TGTGCCAGCCAGAAAGGACTCACGATTGTCTATGGCTACACCTTC.